Listed below are T cell receptor beta chains from one sample, sequenced in a study of OX40 agonist ivuxolimab in advanced cancers. Some clones are missing from TCRdb's copy, which holds only in-frame ones; the method was immunoSEQ multiplex PCR. The table has about 73,000 clones, 88% seen once. The sequencing used CD4+ or CD8+ T cells sorted from blood, collected in a trial of the OX40 agonist ivuxolimab. The receptors here all came from an adult with an advanced solid tumor such as melanoma, head and neck, liver or kidney cancer. Both conserved end residues are part of each CDR3. D genes are given only for firm matches. Where a row states a size, it is once, few, many or the class of an expanded clone; other rows omit it.

V,size,D,J,DNA,CDR3
TRBV28,NA,NA,TRBJ1-1,TGTGCCAGCAGTTCTATCCTAAAGGCAGGGGCGGACACTGAAGCTTTCTTT,CASSSILKAGADTEAFF
TRBV27,NA,NA,TRBJ1-4,TGTGCCAGCAGTCCCCGGGGTTGGGAAAAACTGTTTTTT,CASSPRGWEKLFF
TRBV7-9,NA,NA,TRBJ1-6,TGTGCCAGCAGCCCCGCCGGGAGATCTAATTCACCCCTCCACTTT,CASSPAGRSNSPLHF
TRBV4-1,NA,TRBD1,TRBJ1-4,TGCGCCAGCAACCAATCTAGACAGGGGATTACCGAAAAACTGTTTTTT,CASNQSRQGITEKLFF
TRBV5-6,few,NA,TRBJ1-3,TGTGCCAGCAGCTTGGGAGCTGGAAACACCATATATTTT,CASSLGAGNTIYF
TRBV14,NA,NA,TRBJ1-1,TGTGCCAGCAGCCAATGGGTAGTAGGGCCGAACACTGAAGCTTTCTTT,CASSQWVVGPNTEAFF
TRBV7-2,NA,NA,TRBJ2-2,TGTGCCAGCAGCTTAGATATATGGGCCGGGGAGCTGTTTTTT,CASSLDIWAGELFF
TRBV28,NA,TRBD1,TRBJ2-7,TGTGCCAGCACTCCGTGGGTCGGCGGGACAGGGCTCTACGAGCAGTACTTC,CASTPWVGGTGLYEQYF
TRBV7-9,once,NA,TRBJ1-2,TGTGCCAGCAGCTTATCGGGGGCACACTATGGCTACACCTTC,CASSLSGAHYGYTF
TRBV28,NA,NA,TRBJ2-7,TGTGCCAGCTGTATCAGGATTTACGAGCAGTACTTC,CASCIRIYEQYF
TRBV7-3,few,NA,TRBJ2-5,TGTGCCAGCAGCTTAACGTACGGCACTCAAGAGACCCAGTACTTC,CASSLTYGTQETQYF
TRBV7-9,NA,NA,TRBJ1-2,TGTGCCAGCAGCTTAGAGTTATATGGCTACACCTTC,CASSLELYGYTF
TRBV19,NA,TRBD2,TRBJ2-1,TGTGCCAGTAGTATGTCTAGCGGCTCCTACAATGAGCAGTTCTTC,CASSMSSGSYNEQFF
TRBV5-4,NA,TRBD1,TRBJ1-6,TGTGCCAGCAGCTTATCACTGACAGGGAATTCACCCCTCCACTTT,CASSLSLTGNSPLHF
TRBV7-3,NA,TRBD1,TRBJ1-2,TGTGCCAGCAGCTTAACCACAGGGGACTATGGCTACACCTTC,CASSLTTGDYGYTF
TRBV19,few,TRBD2,TRBJ2-5,TGTGCCAGCCGAGGGCGGGAGGGACAAGAGACCCAGTACTTC,CASRGREGQETQYF
TRBV19,NA,NA,TRBJ2-7,TGTGCCAGTAGTATATCGTCGACGGGCAGGGATTACGAGCAGTACTTC,CASSISSTGRDYEQYF
TRBV2,NA,TRBD2,TRBJ2-7,TGTGCCAGTCCGGGACTAGCGGGACTAAGCTCCTACGAGCAGTACTTC,CASPGLAGLSSYEQYF
TRBV7-3,NA,TRBD1,TRBJ1-2,TGTGCCAGCAGCTTAACCGGGACAGACTATGGCTACACCTTC,CASSLTGTDYGYTF
TRBV2,NA,TRBD1,TRBJ1-6,TGTGCCAGCAGAGGACAGGGTGAATTTAGGACCCTCCACTTT,CASRGQGEFRTLHF
TRBV5-8,NA,TRBD1,TRBJ1-4,TGTGCCAGCAGTTACAGGGGGCAGGGTGAAAAACTGTTTTTT,CASSYRGQGEKLFF
TRBV7-9,NA,NA,TRBJ2-7,TGTGCCAGCAATGGAGCCGCCTCCACCTACGAGCAGTACTTC,CASNGAASTYEQYF
TRBV6-5,NA,NA,TRBJ1-4,TGTGCCAGCAGCAGACCGACAAGGGGAGAAAAACTGTTTTTT,CASSRPTRGEKLFF
TRBV11-1,NA,NA,TRBJ2-3,TGTGCCAGCAGCCCGATGGGTCTATCAGTTCGGACAGATACGCAGTATTTT,CASSPMGLSVRTDTQYF
TRBV7-9,NA,NA,TRBJ2-7,TGTGCCAGCAGCTTAGCAGGCTCCTACGAGCAGTACTTC,CASSLAGSYEQYF
TRBV5-4,NA,NA,TRBJ1-4,TGTGCCAGCAGCGAGATGCCGGGAATCGGGGAAAAACTGTTTTTT,CASSEMPGIGEKLFF
TRBV29-1,NA,NA,TRBJ2-1,TGCAGCGTTCCCGGGACGGGATTGAATGAGCAGTTCTTC,CSVPGTGLNEQFF
TRBV27,NA,NA,TRBJ2-5,TGTGCCAGCAGTTTAGCAGGGAGCCGGACCCAAGAGACCCAGTACTTC,CASSLAGSRTQETQYF
TRBV9,few,NA,TRBJ2-5,TGTGCCAGCAGCGTCGGGACCACCTCAGCGGAGACCCAGTACTTC,CASSVGTTSAETQYF
TRBV9,NA,NA,TRBJ2-1,TGTGCCAGCACCCCAACGGGGCAGAACTACAATGAGCAGTTCTTC,CASTPTGQNYNEQFF
TRBV13,once,TRBD1,TRBJ2-7,TGTGCCAGCAGCTCGAGGACAGGGGCCTACGAGCAGTACTTC,CASSSRTGAYEQYF
TRBV28,NA,NA,TRBJ2-2,TGTGCCAGCAGACAGGGTACCGGGGAGCTGTTTTTT,CASRQGTGELFF
TRBV2,NA,NA,TRBJ1-5,TGTGCCAGCGGGCAAGAGGGATTAAGCAATCAGCCCCAGCATTTT,CASGQEGLSNQPQHF
TRBV25-1,NA,NA,TRBJ1-2,TGTGCCAGCAGTGATCCTAGGGGGACAATGTATGGCTACACCTTC,CASSDPRGTMYGYTF
TRBV9,NA,NA,TRBJ2-2,TGTGCCAGCAGCGTAGGGACCGGGGAGCTGTTTTTT,CASSVGTGELFF
TRBV11-2,NA,NA,TRBJ2-2,TGTGCCAGCAGCCCCCCCAGGTTCGACACCGGGGAGCTGTTTTTT,CASSPPRFDTGELFF
TRBV18,NA,TRBD1,TRBJ2-7,TGTGCCAGCGGAGGGACAGGGGGCTCCTACGAGCAGTACTTC,CASGGTGGSYEQYF